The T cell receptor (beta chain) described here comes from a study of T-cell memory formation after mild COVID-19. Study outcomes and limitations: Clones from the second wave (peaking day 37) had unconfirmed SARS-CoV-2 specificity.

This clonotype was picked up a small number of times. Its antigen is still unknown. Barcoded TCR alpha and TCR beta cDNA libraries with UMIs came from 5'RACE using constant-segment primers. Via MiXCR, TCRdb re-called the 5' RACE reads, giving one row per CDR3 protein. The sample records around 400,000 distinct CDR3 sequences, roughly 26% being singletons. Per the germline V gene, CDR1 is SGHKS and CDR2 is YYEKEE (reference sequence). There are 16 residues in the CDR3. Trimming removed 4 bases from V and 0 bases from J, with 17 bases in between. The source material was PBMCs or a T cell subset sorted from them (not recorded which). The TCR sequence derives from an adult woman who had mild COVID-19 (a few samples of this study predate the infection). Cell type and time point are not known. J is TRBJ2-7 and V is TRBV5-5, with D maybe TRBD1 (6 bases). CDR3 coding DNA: TGTGCCAGCAGCCTGCTTCCGACAGGCAGCTCCTACGAGCAGTACTTC. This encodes CASSLLPTGSSYEQYF.